The rows below give T cell receptor beta chains drawn from one sample of a study of monozygotic twins with inflammatory bowel disease. Following a re-call of the 5' RACE reads, TCRdb has one entry per CDR3 protein and lacks DNA. Its clone listing holds some 450,000 distinct CDR3 sequences. The sample consisted of blood. The source is a human donor with ulcerative colitis or Crohn's disease, or a healthy co-twin of an affected twin (not recorded which). Each CDR3 is given with its conserved first and last residue.

V	J	CDR3
TRBV18	TRBJ1-3	CASSPTRGFGNTIYF
TRBV29-1	TRBJ2-1	CSVEPGVAGGTYNEQFF
TRBV18	TRBJ1-2	CASSPGAGRDYGYTF
TRBV7-8	TRBJ1-1	CASSFADGGGLNGFF
TRBV29-1	TRBJ2-5	CSVELGLGETQYF
TRBV27	TRBJ2-5	CASSSRRIGETQYF
TRBV11-2	TRBJ2-2	CASSRKIPGLGPGELFF
TRBV7-2	TRBJ2-3	CASASQSTDTQYF
TRBV5-6	TRBJ1-1	CASSPAMGGAGTEAFF
TRBV4-3	TRBJ2-3	CASSQDLAGQADTQYF
TRBV10-3	TRBJ2-3	CAISESTDTQYF
TRBV5-1	TRBJ2-3	CASSRTRQGDTQYF
TRBV19	TRBJ1-5	CASSIQAYSNQPQHF
TRBV28	TRBJ2-5	CASLPGQGIRLETQYF
TRBV3-1	TRBJ2-5	CASSVRSWETQYF
TRBV20-1	TRBJ2-7	CSADRLAGSSYEQYF
TRBV7-2	TRBJ2-3	CASSPGQWITDTQYF
TRBV20-1	TRBJ1-6	CSAATDRLNSPLHF
TRBV7-8	TRBJ1-2	CASSLVNRGVYGYTF
TRBV6-5	TRBJ2-3	CASSYFWTSGGARADTQYF
TRBV19	TRBJ2-2	CASSIGRGLTGELFF
TRBV7-9	TRBJ2-5	CASSFRSGDPETQYF
TRBV7-9	TRBJ2-7	CASSLIDQWAEQYF
TRBV4-1	TRBJ2-7	CASSRDVGLGDEQYF
TRBV2	TRBJ2-7	CASSGTSSSYEQYF
TRBV7-9	TRBJ1-2	CASSLAGTGYTF
TRBV7-8	TRBJ2-7	CASSVGLPYEQYF
TRBV6-5	TRBJ1-2	CASRAGTIGYTF
TRBV5-1	TRBJ2-1	CASSLEQGYYNEQFF
TRBV5-6	TRBJ2-1	CASRRTYNEQFF
TRBV7-9	TRBJ2-2	CASTLGEGGPNTGELFF
TRBV2	TRBJ2-3	CASSAGRNTGTDTQYF
TRBV5-1	TRBJ2-5	CASSLPGTVGETQYF
TRBV28	TRBJ1-1	CASSVRDTNTEAFF
TRBV7-9	TRBJ2-1	CASSPPWDEQFF
TRBV18	TRBJ2-3	CASSSVAGITDTQYF
TRBV4-2	TRBJ1-4	CASSPGDSENEKLFF
TRBV3-1	TRBJ1-5	CASSQVGNQPQHF
TRBV29-1	TRBJ2-1	CSLSRGYNEQFF
TRBV5-5	TRBJ2-1	CASSLSNYRLAAYNEQFF
TRBV4-2	TRBJ2-1	CASSQGPGGRNEQFF
TRBV27	TRBJ1-2	CASSPVGGGAGYGYTF
TRBV25-1	TRBJ2-3	CASSGLAGGTDTQYF
TRBV6-5	TRBJ2-1	CASSYPGSDEQFF
TRBV20-1	TRBJ2-1	CSASPLAASYNEQFF
TRBV20-1	TRBJ1-2	CSARGGYGYTF
TRBV10-3	TRBJ2-7	CAIKTDSVNYEQYF
TRBV7-2	TRBJ2-7	CASSRDPGYEQYF
TRBV27	TRBJ1-5	CASSPTPAGGNQPQHF
TRBV7-2	TRBJ2-2	CASLRTSGRFGELFF
TRBV14	TRBJ1-6	CASSQDGLRYSPLHF
TRBV20-1	TRBJ2-7	CSARAAGYEQYF
TRBV12-3/TRBV12-4	TRBJ2-1	CASRYYNNEQFF
TRBV5-1	TRBJ2-5	CASSFGGESGETQYF